Each of the 18 T cell receptor beta chains below was sequenced from the same sample in a study of CD8 T cells in Susac syndrome. Random hexamers served to reverse transcribe roughly 0.5 to 1 ug RNA. Each CDR3 protein is one row after TCRdb ran MiXCR on the immunoSEQ multiplex PCR reads. The sample shows approximately 120,000 distinct CDR3 sequences, around 94% of them seen only once. Sequenced: CD8+ T cells from PBMCs. Receptor source: a human donor with Susac syndrome.

The chain is built from TRBV20-1 and TRBJ2-7; D is perhaps TRBD2 (5 bases). Germline lookup yields CDR1 DFQATT and CDR2 SNEGSKA (reference sequence). This CDR3 spans 16 amino acids. V shed 0 bases and J shed 0 bases, with 15 bases lying between them. The CDR3 DNA reads as TGCAGTGCTAGAGATAATATTAGACGGGGCTCCTACGAGCAGTACTTC. Protein: CSARDNIRRGSYEQYF.

The chain employs TRBV7-9 and TRBJ2-3; TRBD2 agrees at 12 bases. In germline, CDR1 is SEHNR, CDR2 FQNEAQ (reference sequence). The CDR3 has 16 amino acids. Trimming at V came to 5 bases and at J to 4 bases, leaving 7 bases not matched to a gene. The CDR3: CASSPTSGGPADTQYF. CDR3 nucleotide sequence: TGTGCCAGCAGCCCTACTAGCGGGGGGCCCGCAGATACGCAGTATTTT. The full variable domain, in which reference TRBV7-9 and TRBJ2-3 provide the parts outside the CDR3, is DTGVSQNPRHKITKRGQNVTFRCDPISEHNRLYWYRQTLGQGPEFLTYFQNEAQLEKSRLLSDRFSAERPKGSFSTLEIQRTEQGDSAMYLCASSPTSGGPADTQYFGPGTRLTVL.

The rearrangement joins TRBV12-5 to TRBJ2-4; 7 bases match TRBD1. Trimming removed 7 bases from V and 1 base from J; junction bases left unmatched: 22. Germline values: CDR1 LGHNT, CDR2 FRNRAP. The CDR3 consists of 20 residues. Here the CDR3 DNA reads TGTGCTAGTGCCATCCAGGTGATGACAGGGCTCAGGGGGGCCAAAAACATTCAGTACTTC. Its protein product is CASAIQVMTGLRGAKNIQYF.

This clonotype occurred once. Germline and junction disagree at one end, which may indicate a read error. The chain couples TRBV27 to TRBJ2-1; 7 bases map to TRBD2. Germline loops: CDR1 MNHEY, CDR2 SMNVEV (reference sequence). This CDR3 is built from 13 residues. Written as DNA, the CDR3 is TGTGCCACCAGTTGGGGGGGTCTTAATGAGCAGTTCTTC. Protein: CATSWGGLNEQFF.

The genes are TRBV30 and TRBJ2-3; 12 nucleotides align to TRBD2. The CDR3 contains 15 residues. V dropped 1 base and J dropped 6; count of bases not matched to a gene: 5. The germline CDR1 and CDR2 sequences are GTSNPN and SVGIG (reference sequence). The CDR3 reads CAWSALAGGPDTQYF. CDR3 nucleotides: TGTGCCTGGAGTGCCCTAGCGGGAGGGCCGGATACGCAGTATTTT. The full variable domain, completed using reference TRBV30 and TRBJ2-3, is SQTIHQWPATLVQPVGSPLSLECTVEGTSNPNLYWYRQAAGRGLQLLFYSVGIGQISSEVPQNLSASRPQDRQFILSSKKLLLSDSGFYLCAWSALAGGPDTQYFGPGTRLTVL.

This clonotype was seen just once. CDR3 in DNA: TGCGCCAGCAGCCAAGATCCCAACGACCCAGGGGGGAATGAAAAACTGTTTTTT. Protein sequence: CASSQDPNDPGGNEKLFF. The rearrangement uses TRBV4-1 and TRBJ1-4; 7 bases are a match to TRBD1. The CDR3 sequence is 18 residues long. Germline V gives CDR1 MGHRA, CDR2 YSYEKL. J lost 5 bases, V lost 0 bases, and 12 bases had no gene match.

The CDR3 is CASSDGWEEVSGELFF. CDR3 in DNA: TGTGCCAGCAGTGATGGGTGGGAGGAGGTGTCCGGGGAGCTGTTTTTT. The chain is built from TRBV25-1 and TRBJ2-2, with D possibly matching TRBD2 (6 bases). The germline CDR1 and CDR2 sequences are MGHDK and SYGVNS. V lost 3 bases and J lost 6, with 17 bases in between. This CDR3 contains 16 residues.

The V call is TRBV29-1, the J call TRBJ2-2; the D is unclear. Germline V gene sequence: CDR1 SQVTM, CDR2 ANQGSEA. This CDR3 has 13 residues. Trimming removed 4 bases at V and 0 bases at J, with 6 bases between. The DNA of the CDR3 is TGCAGCGTTGTATCCCCGAACACCGGGGAGCTGTTTTTT. Translating it yields CSVVSPNTGELFF.

The gene calls are TRBV30 and TRBJ2-7; D tentatively fits TRBD1 or TRBD2 (5 bases each). The CDR3 is 14 amino acids. Germline lookup yields CDR1 GTSNPN and CDR2 SVGIG (reference sequence). Trimming left V 2 bases short and J 7 bases short, with 18 bases between. The CDR3 reads CAWSFGDLPGEQYF. Written as DNA, the CDR3 is TGTGCCTGGAGTTTTGGGGACCTACCGGGAGAGCAGTACTTC.

CDR3 coding DNA: TGCAGTGCTAGTAAGCGGGAGCTAACCTACGAGCAGTACTTC. It is translated as CSASKRELTYEQYF. The chain links TRBV20-1 to TRBJ2-7; 8 bases are a match to TRBD2. Germline V gives CDR1 DFQATT, CDR2 SNEGSKA (reference sequence). The CDR3 has 14 residues. Trimming removed 3 bases from V and 2 bases from J; junction bases left unmatched: 6.

This chain links TRBV12-3 or TRBV12-4 with TRBJ1-2; D is unresolved. Between the trimmed V and J ends, which lost 3 bases and 4 bases, there was a span of 9 bases. The CDR3 has 13 residues. DNA for the CDR3: TGTGCCAGCAGTTTGACGGGTAGCTATGGCTACACCTTC. Translated: CASSLTGSYGYTF.

This sequence joins TRBV6-4 and TRBJ2-2; D not certain. Germline-derived CDR1 and CDR2 are MRHNA and SNTAGT. The CDR3 spans 13 residues. Trimming stripped 2 bases from V and 8 bases from J, with 9 bases between. CDR3 amino acids: CASSDKAMGELFF. DNA for the CDR3: TGTGCCAGCAGTGACAAGGCGATGGGGGAGCTGTTTTTT.

This sequence joins TRBV29-1 and TRBJ1-1; maybe TRBD1 (6 bases). With 4 bases removed from V and 4 bases from J, the gap between germline ends came to 13 bases. The CDR3 is made up of 13 amino acids. CDR1 SQVTM and CDR2 ANQGSEA come from the germline V gene. The CDR3 nucleotides are TGCAGCGTTGGAACAGGGTTGGGCACTGAAGCTTTCTTT. Its protein is CSVGTGLGTEAFF. Full variable domain (outside the CDR3, taken from reference TRBV29-1 and TRBJ1-1): SAVISQKPSRDICQRGTSLTIQCQVDSQVTMMFWYRQQPGQSLTLIATANQGSEATYESGFVIDKFPISRPNLTFSTLTVSNMSPEDSSIYLCSVGTGLGTEAFFGQGTRLTVV.

The chain has TRBV6-6 and TRBJ1-2, with 10 nucleotides matching TRBD1. CDR3 length: 14 residues. CDR1 is MNHNY, CDR2 SVGAGI, per germline (reference sequence). V lost 8 bases and J lost 6; bases outside the gene matches: 9. The CDR3 sequence: CASSNAGTGDGYTF. CDR3 DNA sequence: TGTGCCAGCTCCAACGCCGGGACAGGGGATGGCTACACCTTC.

J is TRBJ2-7 and V is TRBV12-3 or TRBV12-4; TRBD2 agrees at 7 bases. J lost 2 bases, V lost 5 bases, and 9 bases had no gene match. This CDR3 comprises 15 residues. As DNA, the CDR3 is TGTGCCAGCAGTCAGATAGCGGGCGTAGCCTACGAGCAGTACTTC. It translates to CASSQIAGVAYEQYF.

The CDR3 loop is CASSPGAGQGNSPLHF. Written as DNA, the CDR3 is TGTGCCAGCAGCCCTGGTGCGGGACAGGGCAATTCACCCCTCCACTTT. The gene calls are TRBV7-9 and TRBJ1-6, with TRBD1 matching 9 bases. The CDR3 covers 16 residues. CDR1 and CDR2 from the germline V gene are SEHNR and FQNEAQ (reference sequence). V trimming: 5 bases; J trimming: 7 bases; junction bases outside the gene matches: 9.

The rearrangement uses TRBV6-6 and TRBJ2-5, with 8 bases matching TRBD2. J was trimmed by 5 bases and V by 4 bases; bases with no gene match: 9. In germline, CDR1 is MNHNY, CDR2 SVGAGI (reference sequence). This CDR3 has 15 amino acids. DNA of the CDR3: TGTGCCAGCAGTTCTTACAGCGGGGGATGGGAGACCCAGTACTTC. Amino acids: CASSSYSGGWETQYF.

The chain has TRBV27 and TRBJ2-7; no clear D gene. CDR1 is MNHEY, CDR2 SMNVEV, per germline (reference sequence). V was pared by 11 bases and J by 2 bases, with 16 bases between. The CDR3 is 13 residues long. This chain's CDR3 is CAPDSQTPYEQYF. CDR3 in DNA: TGTGCCCCGGATAGTCAAACTCCCTACGAGCAGTACTTC.